The clone carrying this T cell receptor beta chain was picked up a small number of times. Its antigen is currently unknown. This record comes from a study of T cells after yellow fever vaccination. TCRdb itself ran the 5' RACE reads through MiXCR, one entry per CDR3 protein. The sample records 500,000 to 650,000 distinct CDR3 sequences, roughly a sixth being singletons. The CDR3 covers 13 residues. Germline-derived CDR1 and CDR2 are DFQATT and SNEGSKA (reference sequence). The V end was cut by 4 bases, the J end by 6 bases, with 10 bases between. The study, taken as a whole, reports: Post-booster repertoires contained most primary-vaccination clones again (96% CD4, roughly 91% CD8). Among all clonotypes, a small share was observed in both CD4 and CD8 compartments. The study found a weaker secondary response that peaked faster, day 5 versus 15. Bulk-population clonotypes that are abundant could appear as contaminants in FACS-sorted repertoires.

This specimen was PBMCs, taken 4 to 6 days after the first yellow fever vaccination. This chain uses TRBV20-1 with TRBJ1-6; unclear D gene. This TCR was recovered from a man aged 18 to 30 who received the YFV17D yellow fever vaccine. The CDR3 protein is CSAIGQTNSPLHF. CDR3 in DNA: TGCAGTGCTATCGGGCAGACTAATTCACCCCTCCACTTT.